Following are 10 T cell receptor beta chains from one sample sequenced in a study of Tregs in tolerant kidney transplant recipients. These receptors' antigens are unknown. Assay used: immunoSEQ multiplex PCR; TCRdb lists only in-frame clones, some missing. The top ten hold 2% to 2.5% of the sample, which has 25,000 to 35,000 clones, 65% to 85% seen once. The sample was Tregs from blood cultured with allogeneic cells. All receptors derive from a human donor in good health.

This chain uses TRBV6-5 with TRBJ2-3; D is possibly TRBD2 (6 bases). Germline CDR1 is MNHEY and CDR2 is SVGAGI. The CDR3 is made up of 14 amino acids. V lost 2 bases and J lost 5, with 11 bases in between. CDR3 region: CASSYGGVQDTQYF. The CDR3 bases are TGTGCCAGCAGTTACGGAGGGGTGCAAGATACGCAGTATTTT.

This clone has only one observation. The chain is built from TRBV7-8 and TRBJ1-2; 9 bases agree with TRBD1. Per germline, CDR1 SGHVS and CDR2 FQNEAQ. V was clipped by 4 bases and J by 8 bases; unmatched bases: 14. The length of the CDR3 is 16 residues. The CDR3 DNA reads TGTGCCAGCAGCTCCCGTGTGGGACAGGGAATATCGGGCTACACCTTC. Translated, it gives CASSSRVGQGISGYTF.

This sequence joins TRBV7-2 and TRBJ2-1, with D perhaps matching TRBD2 (6 bases). The germline V and J ends were trimmed by 1 base and 12 bases, with 19 bases remaining between them. This CDR3 spans 15 amino acids. The germline gives CDR1 SGHTA, CDR2 FQGNSA. CDR3: CASSLGGGYLSSQFF. CDR3 sequence (DNA): TGTGCCAGCAGCTTAGGTGGGGGGTATCTGAGCTCGCAGTTCTTC.

The gene calls are TRBV27 and TRBJ2-5, with TRBD1 matching over 7 bases. The CDR3 contains 14 residues. Looked up from germline, CDR1 is MNHEY and CDR2 is SMNVEV (reference sequence). Losses at the gene ends were 2 bases for V and 2 bases for J; bases not matched to a gene: 2. The CDR3 is CASSLGRGQETQYF. The CDR3, as DNA: TGTGCCAGCAGTTTAGGCAGGGGGCAAGAGACCCAGTACTTC.

This chain joins TRBV19 and TRBJ2-7, with TRBD2 matching over 9 bases. The CDR3 totals 14 residues. Per germline, CDR1 LNHDA and CDR2 SQIVND (reference sequence). V shed 7 bases, J shed 0 bases, and the junction held 4 bases outside the gene matches. For the CDR3, the DNA is TGTGCCAGTACTGCTAGCGGGACCTCCTACGAGCAGTACTTC. As protein: CASTASGTSYEQYF.

V usage is TRBV6-6 and J usage is TRBJ2-5, with D possibly being TRBD1 (6 bases). V gave up 4 bases and J gave up 5 bases, with 11 bases separating them. The CDR3 extends over 13 amino acids. In germline, CDR1 is MNHNY, CDR2 SVGAGI (reference sequence). CDR3 sequence (DNA): TGTGCCAGCAGTTTTGGGGGCTGGGAGACCCAGTACTTC. Amino acid sequence: CASSFGGWETQYF.

This clone was detected only once. The V gene is TRBV6-1, the J gene TRBJ1-2; 10 bases align to TRBD1. J gave up 4 bases and V 7 bases, and 9 bases lay outside the gene matches. Germline-derived CDR1 and CDR2 are MNHNS and SASEGT. CDR3 size: 15 residues. In DNA form, the CDR3 reads TGTGCCAGCATATCGACGACAGGGGGCATCTATGGCTACACCTTC. Its translation is CASISTTGGIYGYTF.

The chain combines TRBV4-1 with TRBJ1-5; D is uncertain. V dropped 4 bases and J dropped 1 base, with 11 bases sitting between them. The CDR3 sequence is 15 residues long. CDR1 and CDR2 (germline): MGHRA, YSYEKL. For the CDR3, the DNA is TGCGCCAGCAGCCCTTCGGGTGTGAGCAATCAGCCCCAGCATTTT. Encoded protein: CASSPSGVSNQPQHF.

The chain is built from TRBV19 and TRBJ1-1; TRBD1 might be the D (5 bases). The length of the CDR3 is 12 residues. V was clipped by 7 bases and J by 6 bases, with 12 bases between them. Germline-derived CDR1 and CDR2 are LNHDA and SQIVND (reference sequence). DNA for the CDR3: TGTGCCAGTAAACGAGTAGGGGCTGAAGCTTTCTTT. This translates into CASKRVGAEAFF.

The chain employs TRBV10-3 and TRBJ1-2; TRBD1 agrees at 7 bases. Germline V CDR1 and CDR2: ENHRY, SYGVKD. V dropped 2 bases and J dropped 7; count of bases not matched to a gene: 10. This CDR3 contains 15 residues. The CDR3 region is CAISEPIGTAVGYTF. DNA for the CDR3: TGTGCCATCAGTGAGCCAATTGGGACAGCCGTTGGCTACACCTTC.